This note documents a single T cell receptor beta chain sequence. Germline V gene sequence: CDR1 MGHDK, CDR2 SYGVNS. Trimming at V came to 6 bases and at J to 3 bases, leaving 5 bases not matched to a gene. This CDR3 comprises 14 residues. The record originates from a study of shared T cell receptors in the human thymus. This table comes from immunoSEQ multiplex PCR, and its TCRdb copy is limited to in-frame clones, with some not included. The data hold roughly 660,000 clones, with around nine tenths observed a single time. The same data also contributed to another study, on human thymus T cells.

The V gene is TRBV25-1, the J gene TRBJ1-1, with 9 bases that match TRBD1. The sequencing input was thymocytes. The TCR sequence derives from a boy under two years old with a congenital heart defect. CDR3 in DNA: TGTGCCAGCAGGGGACAGGGCGAGGACACTGAAGCTTTCTTT. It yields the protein CASRGQGEDTEAFF.